This is a list of T cell receptor beta chains from one sample in a study of a mutant IDH1 vaccine in newly diagnosed glioma. Produced via immunoSEQ multiplex PCR; TCRdb's table is partial and in-frame only. This sample has around 40,000 clones, with 65% to 85% found just once. These receptors lack a known antigen. This material consisted of PBMCs, taken from a glioma patient whose treatment included an IDH1 peptide vaccine. These receptors were collected from a man aged 40-49 years with glioma. The CDR3 runs from the conserved cysteine through the conserved F or W. Fields, in order: J gene, CDR3 length, V gene, CDR3 protein.

j_gene: TRBJ1-2; len: 13; v_gene: TRBV6-1; CDR3aa: CASSEGQNYGYTF
j_gene: TRBJ1-2; len: 14; v_gene: TRBV6-5; CDR3aa: CASSLQGANYGYTF
j_gene: TRBJ2-7; len: 14; v_gene: TRBV30; CDR3aa: CAWKDGRASYEQYF
j_gene: TRBJ2-6; len: 16; v_gene: TRBV6-1; CDR3aa: CASSDSGHSGANVLTF
j_gene: TRBJ2-5; len: 13; v_gene: TRBV6-5; CDR3aa: CASSYAAEETQYF
j_gene: TRBJ2-3; len: 15; v_gene: TRBV18; CDR3aa: CASSPSLAGGDTQYF
j_gene: TRBJ2-5; len: 13; v_gene: TRBV25-1; CDR3aa: CASSDNNQETQYF
j_gene: TRBJ2-1; len: 12; v_gene: TRBV9; CDR3aa: CASSTLADEQFF
j_gene: TRBJ2-7; len: 15; v_gene: TRBV15; CDR3aa: CATSQAGTSGGEQYF
j_gene: TRBJ1-4; len: 15; v_gene: TRBV15; CDR3aa: CATSRAQGANEKLFF
j_gene: TRBJ2-6; len: 16; v_gene: TRBV9; CDR3aa: CASSVRAGTGANVLTF
j_gene: TRBJ1-6; len: 13; v_gene: TRBV6-5; CDR3aa: CASSRTRRSPLHF
j_gene: TRBJ1-5; len: 15; v_gene: TRBV6-5; CDR3aa: CASSRTDGRNQPQHF
j_gene: TRBJ2-3; len: 11; v_gene: TRBV19; CDR3aa: CASSIKNTQYF
j_gene: TRBJ2-6; len: 16; v_gene: TRBV7-9; CDR3aa: CASSLGGRTGANVLTF
j_gene: TRBJ1-5; len: 15; v_gene: TRBV28; CDR3aa: CASSRTGASNQPQHF
j_gene: TRBJ2-2; len: 15; v_gene: TRBV12-5; CDR3aa: CASGLGHGNTGELFF
j_gene: TRBJ2-7; len: 14; v_gene: TRBV6-5; CDR3aa: CASSYRASGYEQYF
j_gene: TRBJ2-1; len: 15; v_gene: TRBV12-2; CDR3aa: CASRGLGERDHEQFF
j_gene: TRBJ2-3; len: 15; v_gene: TRBV7-7; CDR3aa: CASSLAQGLAHTQYF
j_gene: TRBJ2-5; len: 14; v_gene: TRBV10-1; CDR3aa: CASSPTSGQETQYF
j_gene: TRBJ2-1; len: 15; v_gene: TRBV27; CDR3aa: CASSSRLARNNEQFF
j_gene: TRBJ2-7; len: 14; v_gene: TRBV6-6; CDR3aa: CASSPRTSSYEQYF
j_gene: TRBJ1-1; len: 15; v_gene: TRBV5-1; CDR3aa: CASSLDLLGDTEAFF
j_gene: TRBJ2-2; len: 15; v_gene: TRBV4-1; CDR3aa: CASRRGQGGTGELFF
j_gene: TRBJ2-7; len: 16; v_gene: TRBV7-9; CDR3aa: CASSNKAGALLGEQYF
j_gene: TRBJ2-7; len: 13; v_gene: TRBV7-6; CDR3aa: CASSLTGAYEQYF
j_gene: TRBJ2-1; len: 15; v_gene: TRBV9; CDR3aa: CASSVGIAGRNEQFF
j_gene: TRBJ1-1; len: 11; v_gene: TRBV7-9; CDR3aa: CASSAQGEAFF
j_gene: TRBJ1-3; len: 15; v_gene: TRBV7-9; CDR3aa: CASSTPDSSGNTIYF
j_gene: TRBJ2-6; len: 15; v_gene: TRBV5-1; CDR3aa: CASRGQYSGANVLTF
j_gene: TRBJ2-5; len: 16; v_gene: TRBV27; CDR3aa: CASSKTGGSGRETQYF
j_gene: TRBJ1-4; len: 14; v_gene: TRBV7-9; CDR3aa: CASSSDRGGEKLFF
j_gene: TRBJ2-1; len: 12; v_gene: TRBV14; CDR3aa: CASSPRETEQFF
j_gene: TRBJ2-2; len: 14; v_gene: TRBV5-5; CDR3aa: CASSLGVNTGELFF
j_gene: TRBJ1-2; len: 12; v_gene: TRBV7-3; CDR3aa: CASSSTGGGYTF
j_gene: TRBJ2-2; len: 15; v_gene: TRBV7-8; CDR3aa: CASSRTGSDTGELFF
j_gene: TRBJ2-1; len: 18; v_gene: TRBV4-2; CDR3aa: CASSTPAGTSGDYNEQFF
j_gene: TRBJ1-5; len: 12; v_gene: TRBV27; CDR3aa: CASYNSNQPQHF
j_gene: TRBJ2-5; len: 14; v_gene: TRBV5-4; CDR3aa: CASSLGQGEETQYF
j_gene: TRBJ2-5; len: 14; v_gene: TRBV6-6; CDR3aa: CASRAGGEGETQYF
j_gene: TRBJ2-1; len: 16; v_gene: TRBV10-3; CDR3aa: CAISEDPGSYYNEQFF
j_gene: TRBJ2-1; len: 13; v_gene: TRBV5-1; CDR3aa: CASSFRESNEQFF
j_gene: TRBJ1-2; len: 18; v_gene: TRBV16; CDR3aa: CASSPPGQGATDDYGYTF
j_gene: TRBJ1-1; len: 16; v_gene: TRBV4-3; CDR3aa: CASSQFLQGAVTEAFF
j_gene: TRBJ2-3; len: 18; v_gene: TRBV5-1; CDR3aa: CASSAPRATSGRKDTQYF
j_gene: TRBJ2-5; len: 12; v_gene: TRBV5-4; CDR3aa: CASSGGRETQYF
j_gene: TRBJ2-3; len: 13; v_gene: TRBV7-9; CDR3aa: CASRITLSDTQYF
j_gene: TRBJ1-1; len: 13; v_gene: TRBV29-1; CDR3aa: CSVDHGRGAEAFF
j_gene: TRBJ1-2; len: 13; v_gene: TRBV6-1; CDR3aa: CASRQQGIGGYTF
j_gene: TRBJ2-7; len: 14; v_gene: TRBV18; CDR3aa: CASSPGGSYYEQYF
j_gene: TRBJ2-7; len: 14; v_gene: TRBV21-1; CDR3aa: CASSKRGRRNEQYF
j_gene: TRBJ2-7; len: 15; v_gene: TRBV4-2; CDR3aa: CASSHTRSGSYEQYF
j_gene: TRBJ1-1; len: 17; v_gene: TRBV5-6; CDR3aa: CASSGGGRLTMNTEAFF
j_gene: TRBJ2-2; len: 11; v_gene: TRBV27; CDR3aa: CASSFFGELFF